Listed below are T cell receptor beta chains from one sample, sequenced in a study of T cell changes during pregnancy in multiple sclerosis. Sequencing used immunoSEQ multiplex PCR; TCRdb keeps in-frame clones, though not all of them. Counted here are 45,000 to 55,000 clones, roughly 94% occurring once; the ten biggest clones make up less than 6%. Sequencing was performed on CD8+ T cells from peripheral blood mononuclear cells, taken before pregnancy. The origin of the receptors is a female donor with multiple sclerosis, enrolled in a pregnancy study. CDR3s leave out the opening cysteine and the closing phenylalanine or tryptophan. The D gene is left open where the match is weak.

NA TRBJ1-1 TRBV18 ASSPPYYEGGGTEAF
NA TRBJ2-3 TRBV11-2 ASSGPSLATLTTDTQY
TRBD1 TRBJ2-7 TRBV2 ASRNGTGSFYEQY
TRBD1 TRBJ2-3 TRBV12-5 ASGSGQGRGDTQY
TRBD1 TRBJ1-5 TRBV30 AWSPGQGPLSNQPQH
NA TRBJ2-1 TRBV16 ASSQSSSSDAYNEQF
TRBD1 TRBJ2-2 TRBV27 ASRTTGGDTGELF
NA TRBJ2-7 TRBV28 ASSFIGSYEQY
NA TRBJ2-7 TRBV6-6 ASSYSTRRSSYEQY
TRBD2 TRBJ2-3 TRBV5-1 ASSSGTSGSDFHTQY
NA TRBJ1-1 TRBV5-1 ASSSYDTGLNTEAF
TRBD2 TRBJ2-1 TRBV28 ASRPIGTLGGDEQF
NA TRBJ2-7 TRBV4-1 ASSKGHTIHYEQY
NA TRBJ2-7 TRBV10-2 ASSDSTYEQY
NA TRBJ2-7 TRBV11-2 ASSFPSYEQY
TRBD2 TRBJ2-1 TRBV19 ASSAGGGYNEQF
NA TRBJ1-2 TRBV9 ASSVSSGGVYGYT
NA TRBJ2-1 TRBV27 ASSPPVSSYNEQF
NA TRBJ1-5 TRBV7-9 ASSFGGPQH
NA TRBJ1-5 TRBV7-9 ASSSGNQPQH
NA TRBJ2-4 TRBV5-6 ASSLLSENIQY
TRBD1 TRBJ1-1 TRBV5-1 ASSPGQGAEAF
NA TRBJ1-2 TRBV7-8 ASSLGPGYESTNYGYT
NA TRBJ2-1 TRBV7-9 ASSFGLKGGLFNEQF
NA TRBJ2-4 TRBV9 ASSALGTENIQY
TRBD1 TRBJ2-6 TRBV7-9 ASSRTGGEGANVLT
NA TRBJ1-5 TRBV2 ASSEGTVRNQPQH
NA TRBJ1-1 TRBV6-1 ASSPLGGRDTEAF
NA TRBJ2-7 TRBV19 ASSLSTGPPYEQY
NA TRBJ1-3 TRBV7-6 ASSSSLGSSGNTIY
TRBD1 TRBJ2-2 TRBV4-2 ASSQDSGTANTGELF
TRBD2 TRBJ2-7 TRBV5-1 ASREGLAVSYEQY
NA TRBJ2-1 TRBV19 ASSMRAVEQF
TRBD2 TRBJ2-7 TRBV28 ASTLRLAEAEQY
NA TRBJ2-1 TRBV6-6 ASSYRPGLLFGEQF
TRBD1 TRBJ1-1 TRBV5-5 ASSSNRDRAEAF
NA TRBJ2-3 TRBV5-4 ASKVWGWDTQY
NA TRBJ1-2 TRBV9 ASSGSWEYGYT
TRBD1 TRBJ1-2 TRBV29-1 SVPSDRELYYGYT
NA TRBJ2-7 TRBV30 AWSVLDRDWAYEQY
NA TRBJ1-1 TRBV19 ASRTPNTEAF
TRBD1 TRBJ2-5 TRBV28 ASSDRVTETQY
NA TRBJ2-7 TRBV7-8 ASSLISGSYEQY
NA TRBJ2-5 TRBV9 ASSGDYQETQY
NA TRBJ2-7 TRBV7-9 ASSLARGDYEQY
TRBD2 TRBJ2-3 TRBV7-9 ASSAGGEIGTDTQY
TRBD1 TRBJ2-7 TRBV6-5 ASSYPTGGLTYEQY
TRBD2 TRBJ2-7 TRBV28 ASGLASTYEQY
TRBD1 TRBJ2-1 TRBV5-1 ASSLDRADYNEQF
NA TRBJ2-1 TRBV27 ASTLTPQGPYNEQF
NA TRBJ2-5 TRBV11-2 ASSLGGNGETQY
NA TRBJ2-7 TRBV7-2 ASSFNEQY